This TCR beta chain appears in the sequencing data of a study of PD-1 blockade in mismatch repair-deficient tumors. Study summary: Patients had approximately 12 mismatch repair-deficient cancer types, all previously treated and progressing.

PCR or immunohistochemistry showed mismatch repair deficiency in every enrolled patient. The TCR-sequenced patients were a few responders to pembrolizumab. TCRdb's table, derived via immunoSEQ multiplex PCR, lists solely in-frame clones and lacks some. The sample has 40,000 to 60,000 clones, over 70% seen once. This sequence was found in an adult with mismatch repair-deficient cancer. The starting material was peripheral blood, obtained approximately 18 weeks after starting pembrolizumab.

CDR3 sequence: CASLGAEQVYEQYF. Here the CDR3 DNA reads TGTGCCAGCCTTGGGGCAGAACAAGTGTACGAGCAGTACTTC. The chain couples TRBV28 to TRBJ2-7, with TRBD1 as a possible D gene (5 bases). With 8 bases removed from V and 4 bases from J, the gap between germline ends came to 18 bases. The CDR3 contains 14 residues. From germline, CDR1 is MDHEN and CDR2 SYDVKM.